The clone carrying this TCR beta chain was observed a handful of times. Antigen: not known. The data derive from a study of shared clonotypes between healthy human individuals. General observations from the study: A limitation of the genetic and exposure-history diversity represented arose from few donors. Tissue TCR repertoires likely differ from these blood-only repertoires.

Data came from immunoSEQ multiplex PCR; TCRdb stores just in-frame clones and leaves some out. The table records over a million clones, roughly 80% of them present only once. Sequenced: memory CD4+ T cells sorted from blood. Indicated subset: CD45RA-negative fraction. The origin of this receptor is a man between 18 and 35 years old in good health.

The CDR3 here is CASKRPGGTDTQYF. The CDR3 coding sequence is TGTGCCAGCAAACGTCCTGGTGGGACAGATACGCAGTATTTT. The V and J genes are TRBV27 and TRBJ2-3; D uncertain. The germline V gene has CDR1 MNHEY and CDR2 SMNVEV (reference sequence). This CDR3 region has 14 residues. Trimming took off 7 bases at V and 3 bases at J, with 14 bases between the two ends.